Shown below are 15 T cell receptor beta chains from a single sample sequenced in a study of cytomegalovirus exposure and HLA in healthy donors. Data came from immunoSEQ multiplex PCR; TCRdb stores just in-frame clones and leaves some out. Of 140,000 or so clones detected, about 87% appear once; the ten largest clones hold 4.5% to 5.5%. Sequenced material: PBMCs. The receptors originated from a man younger than 35 in good health and CMV-seropositive.

CDR3 DNA: TGTGCCCTGGGTCGGGGGGCGCAGGACACTGAAGCTTTCTTT. Its protein product is CALGRGAQDTEAFF. The chain has TRBV27 and TRBJ1-1; D is perhaps TRBD1 (6 bases). The CDR3 runs to 14 residues. CDR1 is MNHEY and CDR2 is SMNVEV in the germline V gene (reference sequence). Trimming removed 11 bases at V and 3 bases at J, with 19 bases between.

This CDR3 is CARDSSLYNEQFF. As DNA, the CDR3 is TGCGCCAGGGACTCCTCTTTGTACAATGAGCAGTTCTTC. The gene calls are TRBV5-1 and TRBJ2-1, with D possibly matching TRBD2 (5 bases). The germline gives CDR1 SGHRS, CDR2 YFSETQ. This CDR3 has 13 amino acids. Trimming took off 8 bases at V and 4 bases at J, with 13 bases between the two ends.

The chain's CDR3 is CASSSGTYPPGELFF. The CDR3 DNA is TGTGCCAGCAGCTCGGGGACATATCCCCCCGGGGAGCTGTTTTTT. This chain joins TRBV7-9 and TRBJ2-2; D might be TRBD1 (6 bases). This CDR3 is 15 amino acids long. CDR1 and CDR2 (germline): SEHNR, FQNEAQ (reference sequence). Trimming took off 4 bases at V and 6 bases at J, with 15 bases between the two ends.

This chain uses TRBV2 with TRBJ1-4, with TRBD1 identical over 7 bases. Germline CDR1 reads SNHLY; CDR2 reads FYNNEI. The CDR3 runs to 15 residues. Unmatched junction bases numbered 11, after V lost 8 bases and J lost 5 bases. The CDR3 DNA reads as TGTGCCAGCGCGGGGCAAGGGGGCCCCAATGAAAAACTGTTTTTT. This translates into CASAGQGGPNEKLFF.

V and J are TRBV7-6 and TRBJ1-2, with D perhaps matching TRBD1 (5 bases). The CDR3 sequence is 13 residues long. V lost 5 bases and J lost 4, with 11 bases in between. The V gene's germline CDR1 is SGHVS and CDR2 FNYEAQ. The CDR3 DNA reads as TGTGCCAGCAGCCCGGGACTCTTCTATGGCTACACCTTC. This encodes CASSPGLFYGYTF.

This chain uses TRBV21-1 with TRBJ2-2; no DNA check was done on the table's D call, TRBD2. TRBV21-1 is marked as a pseudogene. CDR3 length: 17 amino acids. The CDR3 bases are TGTGCCAGCAGCAAAGATGGCGGGGGGCCGAACACCGGGGAGCTGTTTTTT. Its translation is CASSKDGGGPNTGELFF.

The chain couples TRBV28 to TRBJ2-2; 9 nucleotides align to TRBD1. The CDR3 is 18 amino acids. J lost 3 bases, V lost 3 bases, and 11 bases had no gene match. Per the germline V gene, CDR1 is MDHEN and CDR2 is SYDVKM. The CDR3 sequence is CASSLGDRDPLYTGELFF. CDR3 coding DNA: TGTGCCAGCAGTTTGGGGGACAGGGACCCCCTTTACACCGGGGAGCTGTTTTTT. Based on the CDR3 plus reference TRBV28 and TRBJ2-2, the full variable domain is DVKVTQSSRYLVKRTGEKVFLECVQDMDHENMFWYRQDPGLGLRLIYFSYDVKMKEKGDIPEGYSVSREKKERFSLILESASTNQTSMYLCASSLGDRDPLYTGELFFGEGSRLTVL.

A single count supports this clone. The chain links TRBV30 to TRBJ2-3, with D possibly matching TRBD2 (5 bases). In germline, CDR1 is GTSNPN, CDR2 SVGIG (reference sequence). The CDR3 runs 15 residues. V was shortened by 4 bases and J by 3 bases, with 17 bases between the two germline ends. As DNA, the CDR3 is TGTGCCTGGATTCGCAGGCAGGCGGGTACAGATACGCAGTATTTT. It specifies CAWIRRQAGTDTQYF.

This rearrangement joins TRBV2 to TRBJ1-5; 8 nucleotides align to TRBD1. This CDR3 is 20 amino acids long. The V gene end was trimmed by 2 bases and the J gene end by 0 bases; junction bases not matched to a gene: 15. Germline loops: CDR1 SNHLY, CDR2 FYNNEI. The CDR3 DNA reads TGTGCCAGCAGTGAAAGGGGGACAGGCTCTCGATTAAATAGCAATCAGCCCCAGCATTTT. Translation gives CASSERGTGSRLNSNQPQHF.

J is TRBJ2-5 and V is TRBV15, with a tentative D call TRBD2 (6 bases). The ends were cut back, 5 bases at V and 0 bases at J, with 13 bases in the middle. Germline CDR1 LNHNV, CDR2 YYDKDF (reference sequence). This CDR3 has 15 amino acids. The CDR3 loop is CATSLRASDQETQYF. The CDR3 region has the DNA TGTGCCACCAGCTTACGAGCTAGCGACCAAGAGACCCAGTACTTC.

This chain links TRBV15 with TRBJ1-4; D gene ambiguous. Germline V gene lookup returns CDR1 LNHNV and CDR2 YYDKDF (reference sequence). Trimming left V 0 bases short and J 0 bases short, with 5 bases between. The CDR3 spans 15 residues. The CDR3: CATSRDIATNEKLFF. As DNA, the CDR3 is TGTGCCACCAGCAGAGATATCGCAACTAATGAAAAACTGTTTTTT.

The chain joins TRBV11-2 to TRBJ2-1; 9 positions match TRBD2. V dropped 0 bases and J dropped 2; count of bases not matched to a gene: 11. The CDR3 is made up of 19 amino acids. Germline CDR1 is SGHAT and CDR2 is FQNNGV. The CDR3 coding sequence is TGTGCCAGCAGCTTAGAGCCTAGCGGGATTATTAGCCCCTACAATGAGCAGTTCTTC. Translation gives CASSLEPSGIISPYNEQFF.

The chain recombines TRBV5-8 with TRBJ1-5; possible D gene TRBD1, 6 bases. CDR3 length: 15 residues. Trimming pared 3 bases from V and 1 base from J, leaving 11 bases between. CDR1 SGHTS and CDR2 YDEGEE come from the germline V gene. The CDR3 loop reads CASSWEGGSNQPQHF. CDR3 in DNA: TGTGCCAGCAGCTGGGAGGGGGGAAGCAATCAGCCCCAGCATTTT.

CDR3 loop: CATVTGDSYEQYF. In DNA form, the CDR3 reads TGTGCCACCGTTACAGGGGACTCCTACGAGCAGTACTTC. The rearrangement joins TRBV2 to TRBJ2-7, with TRBD1 matching over 7 bases. Germline V lookup: CDR1 SNHLY, CDR2 FYNNEI. J gave up 0 bases and V 10 bases, and 6 bases lay outside the gene matches. The CDR3 is 13 amino acids. The full variable domain, with the rest looked up from reference TRBV2 and TRBJ2-7, is EPEVTQTPSHQVTQMGQEVILRCVPISNHLYFYWYRQILGQKVEFLVSFYNNEISEKSEIFDDQFSVERPDGSNFTLKIRSTKLEDSAMYFCATVTGDSYEQYFGPGTRLTVT.

The sample holds many counts of this clone. An end of the junction differs from the germline gene, which may be a read error. The gene calls are TRBV29-1 and TRBJ1-2, with a tentative D call TRBD1 (5 bases). Germline lookup yields CDR1 SQVTM and CDR2 ANQGSEA. The CDR3 is 11 residues long. CDR3 region: CSFDRAGGYTF. The CDR3 coding sequence is TGCAGCTTTGACAGAGCGGGTGGCTACACCTTC.